Below, 30 T cell receptor beta chains from the same sample are listed, as sequenced in a study of PD-L1 blockade in urothelial cancer (TCRdb year 2017). Libraries were constructed by the immunoSEQ multiplex PCR assay. Not all clones reach the TCRdb copy of this immuneACCESS table, which keeps in-frame sequences only. Checked studies attribute under half of the gap to unresolved V genes and leave the rest unexplained. The sample includes about 41,000 clones, with 70% to 85% observed a single time. The ten largest clones take up roughly 18% of the sample. The sample in question was PBMCs, obtained around atezolizumab (anti-PD-L1) treatment. Receptors originate from a man aged 60 to 75 with urothelial cancer.

The sample holds a few counts of this clone. The chain employs TRBV19 and TRBJ1-6; no definite D call. There are 14 residues in the CDR3. Germline V gene data show CDR1 as LNHDA and CDR2 as SQIVND (reference sequence). V was clipped by 3 bases and J by 9 bases, with 12 bases between them. CDR3 loop: CASSMRPSGSPLHF. Written as DNA, the CDR3 is TGTGCCAGTAGTATGCGTCCGTCCGGTTCACCCCTCCACTTT.

The chain has TRBV5-1 and TRBJ2-5; the D gene is possibly TRBD1 (6 bases). V was shortened by 4 bases and J by 5 bases, with 12 bases between the two germline ends. The CDR3 is 13 amino acids. Looked up from germline, CDR1 is SGHRS and CDR2 is YFSETQ. The CDR3 region has the DNA TGCGCCAGCAGCCGACAGGAACAGGAGACCCAGTACTTC. Translated, it gives CASSRQEQETQYF.

This clone was detected only a few times. V is TRBV29-1 and J is TRBJ2-1; 8 bases are shared with TRBD2. Germline trimming cut 7 bases from V and 8 bases from J; bases unmatched to any gene: 13. The CDR3 covers 14 residues. Looked up from germline, CDR1 is SQVTM and CDR2 is ANQGSEA. CDR3 sequence (DNA): TGCAGCGCGGGAGTGGCGGGGGGTCAGTATGAGCAGTTCTTC. This codes for CSAGVAGGQYEQFF.

The V and J genes are TRBV5-1 and TRBJ2-3; D unresolved. The germline V gene encodes CDR1 SGHRS and CDR2 YFSETQ. Trimming cost V 4 bases and J 1 base, with 10 bases left between them. The CDR3 runs 14 residues. The CDR3 here is CASSGRAGTDTQYF. CDR3 nucleotide sequence: TGCGCCAGCAGCGGGCGAGCAGGCACAGATACGCAGTATTTT. Based on the CDR3 plus reference TRBV5-1 and TRBJ2-3, the full variable domain is KAGVTQTPRYLIKTRGQQVTLSCSPISGHRSVSWYQQTPGQGLQFLFEYFSETQRNKGNFPGRFSGRQFSNSRSEMNVSTLELGDSALYLCASSGRAGTDTQYFGPGTRLTVL.

The V and J genes are TRBV10-3 and TRBJ2-1, with 9 bases aligning to TRBD2. The V gene end was trimmed by 8 bases and the J gene end by 5 bases; junction bases not matched to a gene: 16. Germline-derived CDR1 and CDR2 are ENHRY and SYGVKD. The CDR3 runs 17 residues. CDR3 sequence: CAIESGGGDKTHNEQFF. The CDR3 nucleotides read TGTGCCATCGAGTCCGGCGGGGGGGACAAAACTCACAATGAGCAGTTCTTC.

The chain links TRBV28 to TRBJ1-2; possibly TRBD1 for D (5 bases). Germline V lookup: CDR1 MDHEN, CDR2 SYDVKM. V was shortened by 5 bases and J by 4 bases, with 14 bases between the two germline ends. CDR3 length: 14 residues. The CDR3 reads CASSTRTGGYGYTF. In DNA, the CDR3 is TGTGCCAGCAGTACCCGGACGGGGGGCTATGGCTACACCTTC.

The CDR3 here is CASSLARGGGDEQYF. The CDR3 DNA reads as TGTGCCAGCAGCTTGGCTAGGGGGGGAGGGGACGAGCAGTACTTC. The chain employs TRBV5-4 and TRBJ2-7; tentative D call: TRBD2 (7 bases). The CDR3 totals 15 residues. The germline V and J ends were trimmed by 0 bases and 5 bases, with 15 bases remaining between them. Germline CDR1 reads SGHNT; CDR2 reads YYREEE (reference sequence).

The chain joins TRBV9 to TRBJ2-2; no clear D gene. CDR3 length equals 16 residues. Trimming left V 0 bases short and J 1 base short, with 10 bases between. Germline lookup yields CDR1 SGDLS and CDR2 YYNGEE. The CDR3 loop reads CASSVVGQENTGELFF. The CDR3 DNA follows: TGTGCCAGCAGCGTAGTGGGCCAGGAGAACACCGGGGAGCTGTTTTTT.

The chain uses TRBV13 and TRBJ2-1; TRBD1 aligns across 9 bases. The CDR3 contains 15 residues. J was trimmed by 0 bases and V by 6 bases; bases with no gene match: 3. Germline V gene data show CDR1 as PRHDT and CDR2 as FYEKMQ (reference sequence). CDR3 loop: CASSRQGGSYNEQFF. The CDR3 coding sequence is TGTGCCAGCAGTCGACAGGGGGGCTCCTACAATGAGCAGTTCTTC.

The chain carries TRBV27 and TRBJ2-6; D might be TRBD1 (6 bases). This CDR3 region has 17 residues. Germline assignment: CDR1 MNHEY and CDR2 SMNVEV (reference sequence). V was cut by 2 bases and J by 2 bases, with 13 bases left in between. The CDR3, as DNA: TGTGCCAGCAGTTTAATACAGGGTGAGGCTGGGGCCAACGTCCTGACTTTC. Translation: CASSLIQGEAGANVLTF.

This clone was seen just once. This chain links TRBV7-8 with TRBJ1-5; D remains ambiguous. CDR1 is SGHVS, CDR2 FQNEAQ, per germline. Trimming cost V 5 bases and J 3 bases, with 8 bases left between them. The CDR3 loop spans 13 amino acids. The CDR3 region has the DNA TGTGCCAGCAGCCCCAATTTCAATCAGCCCCAGCATTTT. Amino acids: CASSPNFNQPQHF.

This clone showed up just once. V usage is TRBV5-1 and J usage is TRBJ2-6; D remains unclear. Germline V CDR1 and CDR2: SGHRS, YFSETQ. The CDR3 is 15 residues long. Between the trimmed V and J ends, which lost 7 bases and 0 bases, there was a span of 11 bases. The CDR3 region is CASATLISGANVLTF. Written as DNA, the CDR3 is TGCGCCAGCGCGACACTTATCTCTGGGGCCAACGTCCTGACTTTC.

The chain couples TRBV10-3 to TRBJ2-5; 9 bases map to TRBD1. Losses at the gene ends were 2 bases for V and 1 base for J; bases not matched to a gene: 8. The germline gives CDR1 ENHRY, CDR2 SYGVKD. The CDR3 runs to 17 residues. The chain's CDR3 is CAISEVGTGKGQETQYF. The CDR3 DNA reads TGTGCCATCAGTGAGGTCGGGACAGGGAAGGGCCAAGAGACCCAGTACTTC.

The chain uses TRBV5-6 and TRBJ2-1, with a weak D call TRBD2 (5 bases). From germline, CDR1 is SGHDT and CDR2 YYEEEE. Between the trimmed V and J ends, which lost 1 base and 1 base, there was a span of 15 bases. CDR3 length equals 17 residues. This CDR3 reads CASSLFPDWRSYNEQFF. As DNA, the CDR3 is TGTGCCAGCAGCTTGTTCCCGGACTGGAGATCCTACAATGAGCAGTTCTTC. Full variable domain (rest looked up from reference TRBV5-6 and TRBJ2-1): DAGVTQSPTHLIKTRGQQVTLRCSPKSGHDTVSWYQQALGQGPQFIFQYYEEEERQRGNFPDRFSGHQFPNYSSELNVNALLLGDSALYLCASSLFPDWRSYNEQFFGPGTRLTVL.

This clone is a singleton in its sample. This chain joins TRBV28 and TRBJ2-2; tentative D call: TRBD1 (6 bases). V lost 6 bases to trimming and J lost 8 bases, with 13 bases between them. Germline CDR1 reads MDHEN; CDR2 reads SYDVKM. This CDR3 is built from 13 residues. This chain's CDR3 is CASSPDSEGELFF. In nucleotides, the CDR3 is TGTGCCAGCAGCCCGGACAGCGAGGGGGAGCTGTTTTTT.

This chain connects TRBV27 to TRBJ1-2, with D perhaps TRBD1 (6 bases). Trimming removed 5 bases from V and 0 bases from J, with 10 bases in between. This CDR3 contains 14 residues. Per the germline V gene, CDR1 is MNHEY and CDR2 is SMNVEV (reference sequence). Here the CDR3 reads CASSPRQANYGYTF. CDR3 nucleotide sequence: TGTGCCAGCAGTCCGAGACAGGCTAACTATGGCTACACCTTC.

The chain recombines TRBV15 with TRBJ2-5; D unclear. The germline CDR1 and CDR2 sequences are LNHNV and YYDKDF (reference sequence). This CDR3 has 12 amino acids. Trimming took off 2 bases at V and 3 bases at J, with 4 bases between the two ends. CDR3 region: CATSRSEETQYF. CDR3 nucleotides: TGTGCCACCAGCAGATCGGAAGAGACCCAGTACTTC.

This chain links TRBV7-8 with TRBJ1-2; D gene unclear. V dropped 7 bases and J dropped 1 base, with 22 bases sitting between them. The CDR3 sequence is 17 residues long. CDR1 SGHVS and CDR2 FQNEAQ come from the germline V gene. The CDR3 reads CASTTLRGPSFNYGYTF. The CDR3 nucleotides are TGTGCCAGCACCACCCTTAGAGGGCCAAGTTTTAACTATGGCTACACCTTC.

The rearrangement links TRBV28 to TRBJ1-6; 7 bases match TRBD1. The CDR3 totals 15 residues. V lost 6 bases to trimming and J lost 6 bases; unmatched junction nucleotides: 8. The V gene's germline CDR1 is MDHEN and CDR2 SYDVKM. CDR3 bases: TGTGCCAGCAGGGAAAGACAGGGAAGTAATTCACCCCTCCACTTT. Translating gives CASRERQGSNSPLHF. Supplemented by reference TRBV28 and TRBJ1-6, the full variable domain reads DVKVTQSSRYLVKRTGEKVFLECVQDMDHENMFWYRQDPGLGLRLIYFSYDVKMKEKGDIPEGYSVSREKKERFSLILESASTNQTSMYLCASRERQGSNSPLHFGNGTRLTVT.

The chain is built from TRBV28 and TRBJ1-4, with 9 bases aligning to TRBD1. Germline lookup yields CDR1 MDHEN and CDR2 SYDVKM. Trimming removed 6 bases from V and 3 bases from J; junction bases left unmatched: 5. The CDR3 contains 15 residues. For the CDR3, the DNA is TGTGCCAGCAGCAAACAGGGGGCTGCTAATGAAAAACTGTTTTTT. Protein sequence: CASSKQGAANEKLFF.

CDR3 sequence reads: CASSLGGGDTEAFF. The CDR3 coding sequence is TGTGCCAGCTCCCTCGGGGGGGGCGACACTGAAGCTTTCTTT. The chain carries TRBV18 and TRBJ1-1; perhaps TRBD1 as D (6 bases). V was cut by 6 bases and J by 3 bases, with 14 bases left in between. This CDR3 region has 14 residues. Per the germline V gene, CDR1 is KGHSH and CDR2 is LQKENI.

The V and J genes are TRBV9 and TRBJ2-5, with 8 bases matching TRBD2. The germline gives CDR1 SGDLS, CDR2 YYNGEE. CDR3 size: 14 residues. After removal of 0 bases from V and 3 bases from J, the junction contained 1 base not matched to a gene. In nucleotides, the CDR3 is TGTGCCAGCAGCGTAGCAGCGGGGGAAGAGACCCAGTACTTC. Protein: CASSVAAGEETQYF.

The rearrangement links TRBV11-2 to TRBJ1-1; D unresolved. Deletions cut 1 base from V and 5 bases from J, with 14 bases between. CDR3 length equals 15 residues. From germline, CDR1 is SGHAT and CDR2 FQNNGV. CDR3 protein: CASSLGGYAGTEAFF. The CDR3 region has the DNA TGTGCCAGCAGCTTAGGGGGATACGCGGGGACTGAAGCTTTCTTT. The complete variable domain, with remaining parts taken from reference TRBV11-2 and TRBJ1-1, reads EAGVAQSPRYKIIEKRQSVAFWCNPISGHATLYWYQQILGQGPKLLIQFQNNGVVDDSQLPKDRFSAERLKGVDSTLKIQPAKLEDSAVYLCASSLGGYAGTEAFFGQGTRLTVV.

This sequence joins TRBV5-1 and TRBJ2-2, with 9 nucleotides matching TRBD2. Trimming removed 0 bases from V and 1 base from J; junction bases left unmatched: 1. The CDR3 spans 16 residues. Germline CDR1 and CDR2: SGHRS and YFSETQ. The DNA of the CDR3 is TGCGCCAGCAGCTTGGCTAGCGGGGAGAACACCGGGGAGCTGTTTTTT. Translating gives CASSLASGENTGELFF.

The chain couples TRBV19 to TRBJ1-5; D gene unclear. V was trimmed by 5 bases and J by 0 bases, leaving 17 bases between them. CDR1 and CDR2 from the germline V gene are LNHDA and SQIVND (reference sequence). The CDR3 extends over 17 amino acids. The DNA for the CDR3 is TGTGCCAGTAGTTCCCACGCATCGGGTTATAGCAATCAGCCCCAGCATTTT. Residues: CASSSHASGYSNQPQHF.

The chain recombines TRBV9 with TRBJ1-4; 9 bases fit TRBD1. This CDR3 comprises 15 residues. In germline, CDR1 is SGDLS, CDR2 YYNGEE. The J segment lost 7 bases and the V segment lost 4 bases, leaving 8 bases of the junction unmatched. CDR3 nucleotide sequence: TGTGCCAGCAGCTCTACCGGGACAGGGACTGAAAAACTGTTTTTT. Amino acid sequence: CASSSTGTGTEKLFF.

V gene TRBV19 combines with J gene TRBJ2-1; tentatively, D is TRBD2 (6 bases). The CDR3 totals 11 residues. CDR1 and CDR2 (germline): LNHDA, SQIVND (reference sequence). The ends were cut back, 2 bases at V and 14 bases at J, with 10 bases in the middle. This CDR3 is CASSISGVKFF. CDR3 coding DNA: TGTGCCAGTAGTATATCGGGGGTGAAGTTCTTC.

The chain joins TRBV19 to TRBJ2-5; TRBD2 aligns across 13 bases. The germline V gene has CDR1 LNHDA and CDR2 SQIVND (reference sequence). V lost 3 bases and J lost 5; bases outside the gene matches: 12. CDR3 size: 18 residues. Here the CDR3 reads CASSIDRRLAGGRETQYF. CDR3 nucleotides: TGTGCCAGTAGTATTGACCGCAGACTAGCGGGGGGCCGGGAGACCCAGTACTTC.

On this clone: Other DNA sequences within the sample encode an identical CDR3. V gene TRBV18 combines with J gene TRBJ2-5; TRBD2 matches 7 bases. This CDR3 is built from 13 residues. The junction had 1 base not matched to a gene; V was cut back by 4 bases and J by 2 bases. CDR1 and CDR2 from the germline V gene are KGHSH and LQKENI. In DNA, the CDR3 is TGTGCCAGCTCACGAGCGGGGCAAGAGACCCAGTACTTC. Translating gives CASSRAGQETQYF.

The chain couples TRBV5-8 to TRBJ1-6, with 10 bases identical to TRBD1. Germline V gene lookup returns CDR1 SGHTS and CDR2 YDEGEE. The V and J ends lost 4 bases and 4 bases, in that order; junction bases with no gene match: 5. CDR3 length: 16 residues. CDR3 region: CASSEGQGGYNSPLHF. The CDR3 nucleotides read TGTGCCAGCAGCGAAGGACAGGGGGGATATAATTCACCCCTCCACTTT.